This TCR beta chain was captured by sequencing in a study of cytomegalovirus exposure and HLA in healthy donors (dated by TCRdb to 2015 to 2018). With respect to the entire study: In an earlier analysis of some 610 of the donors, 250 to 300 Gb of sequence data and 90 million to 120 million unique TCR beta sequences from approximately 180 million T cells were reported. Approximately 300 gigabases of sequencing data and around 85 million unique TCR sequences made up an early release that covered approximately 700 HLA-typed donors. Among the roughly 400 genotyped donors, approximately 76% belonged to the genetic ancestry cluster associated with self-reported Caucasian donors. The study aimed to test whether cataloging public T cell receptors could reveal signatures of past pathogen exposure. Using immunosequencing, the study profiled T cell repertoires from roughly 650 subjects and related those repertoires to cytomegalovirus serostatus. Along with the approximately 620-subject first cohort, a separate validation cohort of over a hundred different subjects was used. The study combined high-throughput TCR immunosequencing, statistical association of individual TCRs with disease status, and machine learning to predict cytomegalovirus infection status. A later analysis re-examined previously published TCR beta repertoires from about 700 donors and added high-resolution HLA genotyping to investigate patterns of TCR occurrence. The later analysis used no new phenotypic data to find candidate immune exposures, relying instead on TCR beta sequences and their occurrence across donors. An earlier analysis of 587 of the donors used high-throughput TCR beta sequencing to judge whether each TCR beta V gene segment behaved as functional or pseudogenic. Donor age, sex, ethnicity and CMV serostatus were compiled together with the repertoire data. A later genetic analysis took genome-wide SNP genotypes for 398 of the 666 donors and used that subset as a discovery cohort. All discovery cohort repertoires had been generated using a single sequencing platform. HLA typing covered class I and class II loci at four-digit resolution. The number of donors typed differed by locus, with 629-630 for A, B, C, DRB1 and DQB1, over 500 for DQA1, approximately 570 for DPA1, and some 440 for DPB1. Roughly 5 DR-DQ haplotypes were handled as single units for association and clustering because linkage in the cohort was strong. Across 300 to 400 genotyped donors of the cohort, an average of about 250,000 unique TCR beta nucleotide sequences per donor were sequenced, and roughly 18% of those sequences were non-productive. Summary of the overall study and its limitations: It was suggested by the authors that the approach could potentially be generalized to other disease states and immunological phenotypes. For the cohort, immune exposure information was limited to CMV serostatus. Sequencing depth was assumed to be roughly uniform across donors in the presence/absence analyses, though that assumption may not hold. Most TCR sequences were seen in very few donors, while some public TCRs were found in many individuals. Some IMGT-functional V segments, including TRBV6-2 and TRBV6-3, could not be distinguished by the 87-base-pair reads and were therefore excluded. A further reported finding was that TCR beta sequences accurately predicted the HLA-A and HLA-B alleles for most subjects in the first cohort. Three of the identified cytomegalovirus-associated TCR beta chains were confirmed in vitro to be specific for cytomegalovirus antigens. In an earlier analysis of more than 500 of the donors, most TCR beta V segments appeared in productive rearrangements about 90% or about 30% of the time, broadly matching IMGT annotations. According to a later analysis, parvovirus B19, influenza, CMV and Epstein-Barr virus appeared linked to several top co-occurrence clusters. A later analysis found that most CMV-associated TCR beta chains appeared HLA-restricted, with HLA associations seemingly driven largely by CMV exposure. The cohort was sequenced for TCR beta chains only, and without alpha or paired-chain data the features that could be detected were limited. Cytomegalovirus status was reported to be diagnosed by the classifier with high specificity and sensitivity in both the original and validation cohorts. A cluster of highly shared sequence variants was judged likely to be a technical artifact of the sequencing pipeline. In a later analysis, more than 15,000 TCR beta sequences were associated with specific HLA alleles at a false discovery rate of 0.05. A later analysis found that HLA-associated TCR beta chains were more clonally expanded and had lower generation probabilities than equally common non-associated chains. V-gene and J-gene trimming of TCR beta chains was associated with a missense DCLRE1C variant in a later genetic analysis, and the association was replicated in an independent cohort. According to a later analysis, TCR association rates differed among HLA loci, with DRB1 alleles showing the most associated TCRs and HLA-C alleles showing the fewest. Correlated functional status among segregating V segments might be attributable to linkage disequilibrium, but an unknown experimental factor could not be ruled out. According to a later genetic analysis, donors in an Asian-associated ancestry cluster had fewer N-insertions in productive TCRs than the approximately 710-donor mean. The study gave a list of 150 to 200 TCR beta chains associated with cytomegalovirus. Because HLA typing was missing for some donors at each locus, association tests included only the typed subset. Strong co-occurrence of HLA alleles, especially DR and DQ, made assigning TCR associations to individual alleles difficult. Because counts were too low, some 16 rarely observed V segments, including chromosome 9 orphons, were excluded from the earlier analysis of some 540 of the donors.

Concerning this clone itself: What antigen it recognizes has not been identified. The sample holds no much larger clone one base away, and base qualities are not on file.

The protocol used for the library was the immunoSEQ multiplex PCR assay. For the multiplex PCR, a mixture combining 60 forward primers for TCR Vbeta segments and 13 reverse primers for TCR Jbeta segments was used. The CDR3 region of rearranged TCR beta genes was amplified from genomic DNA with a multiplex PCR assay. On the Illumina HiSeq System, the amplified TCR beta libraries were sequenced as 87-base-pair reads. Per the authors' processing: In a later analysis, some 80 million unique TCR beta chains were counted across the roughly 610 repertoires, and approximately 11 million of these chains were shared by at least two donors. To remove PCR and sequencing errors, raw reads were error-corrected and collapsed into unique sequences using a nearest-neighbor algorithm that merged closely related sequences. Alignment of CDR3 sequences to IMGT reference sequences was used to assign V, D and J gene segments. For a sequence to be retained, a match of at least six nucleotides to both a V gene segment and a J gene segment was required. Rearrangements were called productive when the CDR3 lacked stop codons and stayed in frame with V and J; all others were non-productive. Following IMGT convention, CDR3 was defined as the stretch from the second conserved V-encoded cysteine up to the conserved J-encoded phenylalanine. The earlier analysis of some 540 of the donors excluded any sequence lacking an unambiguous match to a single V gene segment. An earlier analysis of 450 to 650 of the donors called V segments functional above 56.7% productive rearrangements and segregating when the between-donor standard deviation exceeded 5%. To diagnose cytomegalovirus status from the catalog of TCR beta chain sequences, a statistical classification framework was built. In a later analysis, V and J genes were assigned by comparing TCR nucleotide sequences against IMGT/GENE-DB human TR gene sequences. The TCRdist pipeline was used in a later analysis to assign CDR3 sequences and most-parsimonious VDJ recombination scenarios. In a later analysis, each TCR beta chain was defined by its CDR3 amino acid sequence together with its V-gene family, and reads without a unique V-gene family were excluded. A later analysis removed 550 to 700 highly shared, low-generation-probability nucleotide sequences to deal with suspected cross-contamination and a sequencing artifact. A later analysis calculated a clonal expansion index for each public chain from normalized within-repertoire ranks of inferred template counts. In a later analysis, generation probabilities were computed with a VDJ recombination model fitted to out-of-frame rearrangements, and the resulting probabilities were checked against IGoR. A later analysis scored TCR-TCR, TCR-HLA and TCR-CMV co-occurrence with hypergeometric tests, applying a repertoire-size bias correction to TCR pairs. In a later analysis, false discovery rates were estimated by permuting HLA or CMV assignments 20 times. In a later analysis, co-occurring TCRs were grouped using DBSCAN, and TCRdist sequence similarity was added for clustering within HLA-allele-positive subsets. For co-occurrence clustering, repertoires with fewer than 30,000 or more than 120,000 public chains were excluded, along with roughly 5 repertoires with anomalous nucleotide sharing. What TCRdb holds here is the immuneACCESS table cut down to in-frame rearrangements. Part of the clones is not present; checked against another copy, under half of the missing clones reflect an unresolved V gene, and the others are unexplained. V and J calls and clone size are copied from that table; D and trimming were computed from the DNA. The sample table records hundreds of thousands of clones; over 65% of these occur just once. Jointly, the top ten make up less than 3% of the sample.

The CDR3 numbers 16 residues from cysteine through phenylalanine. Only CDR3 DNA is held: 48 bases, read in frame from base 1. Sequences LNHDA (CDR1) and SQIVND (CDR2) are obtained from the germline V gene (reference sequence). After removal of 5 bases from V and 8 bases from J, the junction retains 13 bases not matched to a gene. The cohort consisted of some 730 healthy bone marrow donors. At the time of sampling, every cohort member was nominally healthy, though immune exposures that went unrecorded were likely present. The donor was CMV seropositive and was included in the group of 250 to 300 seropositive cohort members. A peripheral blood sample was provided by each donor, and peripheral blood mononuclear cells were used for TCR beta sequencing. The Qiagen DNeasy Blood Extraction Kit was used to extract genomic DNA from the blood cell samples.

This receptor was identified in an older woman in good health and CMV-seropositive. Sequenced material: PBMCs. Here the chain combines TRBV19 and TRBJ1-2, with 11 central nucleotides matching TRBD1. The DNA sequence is TGTGCCAGTAGTGGACAGGGGGCATGGCTCAGGCTGGGCTACACCTTC. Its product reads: CASSGQGAWLRLGYTF.